The 5 T cell receptor beta chains reported below all come from one sample, sequenced in a study of cytomegalovirus exposure and HLA in healthy donors. Primers for the PCR totalled 60 Vbeta and 13 Jbeta. Sequencing was performed with immunoSEQ multiplex PCR; in TCRdb, only in-frame clones are kept and a portion is missing. Here the sample spans a few hundred thousand clones, about 80% being singletons. The sample comprised PBMCs. The source of these receptors is a girl aged 2-9 years in good health and CMV-seronegative.

The V and J genes are TRBV29-1 and TRBJ2-6; TRBD1 might be the D (6 bases). CDR1 and CDR2 from the germline V gene are SQVTM and ANQGSEA. V gave up 6 bases and J gave up 1 base, with 10 bases separating them. The CDR3 totals 14 residues. The DNA of the CDR3 is TGCAGCGTCCTACAGGGATCTGGGGCCAACGTCCTGACTTTC. Protein: CSVLQGSGANVLTF.

The chain has TRBV6-5 and TRBJ1-1; the D is unclear. This CDR3 has 15 amino acids. The germline gives CDR1 MNHEY, CDR2 SVGAGI. Trimming shortened V by 5 bases and J by 11 bases, and 24 bases separated the two germline ends. The CDR3, as DNA: TGTGCCAGCAGTCCCGATGGTAAGCTTTTCTTGTTGGCTTTCTTT. Amino acid sequence: CASSPDGKLFLLAFF.

The gene calls are TRBV4-1 and TRBJ1-1, with a possible D match to TRBD1 (5 bases). The CDR3 covers 15 residues. Germline V gene sequence: CDR1 MGHRA, CDR2 YSYEKL. Deletions cut 3 bases from V and 0 bases from J, with 11 bases between. In nucleotides, the CDR3 is TGCGCCAGCAGCCAGGCCACAGGTATGAACACTGAAGCTTTCTTT. Amino acid sequence: CASSQATGMNTEAFF.

V is TRBV21-1 and J is TRBJ2-1; whether TRBD2, the table's D call, matches the DNA was not checked. TRBV21-1 constitutes a pseudogene. This CDR3 contains 17 residues. The CDR3 DNA reads as TGTGCCAGCCCGAAAGACGGGCGGGAGTGGTGGGTGGATGAGCAGTTCTTC. This gives the protein CASPKDGREWWVDEQFF.

The gene calls are TRBV6-5 and TRBJ1-1; 9 bases align to TRBD1. CDR3 size: 13 residues. Germline lookup yields CDR1 MNHEY and CDR2 SVGAGI. The junction had 2 bases not matched to a gene; V was cut back by 5 bases and J by 4 bases. CDR3 region: CASSTTGGTEAFF. The CDR3 DNA follows: TGTGCCAGCAGTACGACAGGGGGCACTGAAGCTTTCTTT.